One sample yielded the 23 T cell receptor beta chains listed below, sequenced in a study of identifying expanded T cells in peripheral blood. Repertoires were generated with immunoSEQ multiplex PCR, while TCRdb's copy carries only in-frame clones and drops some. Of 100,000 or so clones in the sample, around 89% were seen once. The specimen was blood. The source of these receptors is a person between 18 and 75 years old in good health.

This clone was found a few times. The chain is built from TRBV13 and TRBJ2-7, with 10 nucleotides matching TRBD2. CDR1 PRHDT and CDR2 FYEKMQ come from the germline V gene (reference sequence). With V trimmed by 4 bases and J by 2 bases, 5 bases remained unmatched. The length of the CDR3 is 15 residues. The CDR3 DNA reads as TGTGCCAGCAGCTCCGCTAGCGGGAGTACCTACGAGCAGTACTTC. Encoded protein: CASSSASGSTYEQYF.

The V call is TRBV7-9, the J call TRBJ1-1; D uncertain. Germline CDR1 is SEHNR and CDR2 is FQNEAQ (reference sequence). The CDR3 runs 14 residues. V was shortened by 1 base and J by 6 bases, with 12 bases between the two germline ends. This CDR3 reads CASSLVFNEPEAFF. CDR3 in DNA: TGTGCCAGCAGCTTAGTTTTTAATGAGCCTGAAGCTTTCTTT. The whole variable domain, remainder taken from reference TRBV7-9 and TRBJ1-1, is DTGVSQNPRHKITKRGQNVTFRCDPISEHNRLYWYRQTLGQGPEFLTYFQNEAQLEKSRLLSDRFSAERPKGSFSTLEIQRTEQGDSAMYLCASSLVFNEPEAFFGQGTRLTVV.

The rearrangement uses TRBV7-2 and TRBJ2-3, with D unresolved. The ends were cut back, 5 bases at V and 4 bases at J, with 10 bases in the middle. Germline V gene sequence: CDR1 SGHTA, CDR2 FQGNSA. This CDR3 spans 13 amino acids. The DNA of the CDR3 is TGTGCCAGCAGCCCAAGGGTTCCAGATACGCAGTATTTT. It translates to CASSPRVPDTQYF.

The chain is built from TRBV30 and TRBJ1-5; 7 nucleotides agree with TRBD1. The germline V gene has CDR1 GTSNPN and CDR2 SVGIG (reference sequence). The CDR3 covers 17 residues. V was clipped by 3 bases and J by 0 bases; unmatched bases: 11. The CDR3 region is CAWSRDRSQYSNQPQHF. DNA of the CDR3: TGTGCCTGGAGCCGGGACAGATCACAATATAGCAATCAGCCCCAGCATTTT.

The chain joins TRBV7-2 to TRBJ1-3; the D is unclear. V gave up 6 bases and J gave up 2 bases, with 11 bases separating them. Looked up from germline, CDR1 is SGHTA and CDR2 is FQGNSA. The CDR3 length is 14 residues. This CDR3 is CASRHLGPGNTIYF. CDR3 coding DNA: TGTGCCAGCAGGCATTTAGGGCCTGGAAACACCATATATTTT.

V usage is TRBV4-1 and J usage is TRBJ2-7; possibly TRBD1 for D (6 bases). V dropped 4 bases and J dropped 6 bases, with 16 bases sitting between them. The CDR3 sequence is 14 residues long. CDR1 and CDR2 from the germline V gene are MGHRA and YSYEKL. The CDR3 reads CASSRAGQFTEQYF. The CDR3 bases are TGCGCCAGCAGCCGTGCCGGACAGTTTACCGAGCAGTACTTC.

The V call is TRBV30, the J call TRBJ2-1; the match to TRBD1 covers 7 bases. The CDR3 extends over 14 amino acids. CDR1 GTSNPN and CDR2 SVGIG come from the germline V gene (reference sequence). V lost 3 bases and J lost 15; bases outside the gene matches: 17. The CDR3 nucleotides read TGTGCCTGGAGCCCTGGGCAGGGGGTGCCTCCGGCGTTCTTC. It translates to CAWSPGQGVPPAFF. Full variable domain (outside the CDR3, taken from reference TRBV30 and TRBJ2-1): SQTIHQWPATLVQPVGSPLSLECTVEGTSNPNLYWYRQAAGRGLQLLFYSVGIGQISSEVPQNLSASRPQDRQFILSSKKLLLSDSGFYLCAWSPGQGVPPAFFGPGTRLTVL.

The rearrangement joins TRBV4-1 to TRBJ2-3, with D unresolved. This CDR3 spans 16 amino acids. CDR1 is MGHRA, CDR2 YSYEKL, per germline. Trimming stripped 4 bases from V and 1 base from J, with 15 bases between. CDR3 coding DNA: TGCGCCAGCAGCCCGTTGGGGATCCTCGGCACAGATACGCAGTATTTT. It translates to CASSPLGILGTDTQYF.

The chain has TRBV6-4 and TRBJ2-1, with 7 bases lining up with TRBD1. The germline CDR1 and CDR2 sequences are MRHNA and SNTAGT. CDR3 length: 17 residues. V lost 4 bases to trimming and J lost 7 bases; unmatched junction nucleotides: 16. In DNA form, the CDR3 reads TGTGCCAGCAGTGTAGGGGGCGACTCCTGGGGGCGTAATGAGCAGTTCTTC. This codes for CASSVGGDSWGRNEQFF.

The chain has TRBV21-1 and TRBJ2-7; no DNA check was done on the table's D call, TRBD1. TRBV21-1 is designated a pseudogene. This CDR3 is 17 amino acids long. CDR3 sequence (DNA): TGTGCCAGCAGCTCCTATTACAGGCGTATAGGGGACTACGAGCAGTACTTC. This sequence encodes CASSSYYRRIGDYEQYF.

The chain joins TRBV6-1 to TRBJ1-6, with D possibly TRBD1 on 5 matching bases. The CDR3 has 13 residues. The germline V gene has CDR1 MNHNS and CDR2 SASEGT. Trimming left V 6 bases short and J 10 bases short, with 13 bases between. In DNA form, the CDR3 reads TGTGCCAGCAGGGAGGACATAAAGTCACCCCTCCACTTT. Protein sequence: CASREDIKSPLHF.

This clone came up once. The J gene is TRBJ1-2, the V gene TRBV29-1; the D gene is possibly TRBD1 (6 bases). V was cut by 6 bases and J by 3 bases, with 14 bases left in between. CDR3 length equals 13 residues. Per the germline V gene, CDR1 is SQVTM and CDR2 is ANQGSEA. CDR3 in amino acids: CSVRGRVDYGYTF. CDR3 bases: TGCAGCGTCAGGGGCAGGGTGGACTATGGCTACACCTTC.

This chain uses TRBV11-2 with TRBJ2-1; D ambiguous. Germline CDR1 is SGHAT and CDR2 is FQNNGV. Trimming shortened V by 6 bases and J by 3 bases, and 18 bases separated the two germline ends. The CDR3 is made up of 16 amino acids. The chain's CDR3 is CASSPAGVPVYNEQFF. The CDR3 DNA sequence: TGTGCCAGCAGTCCAGCCGGAGTACCGGTCTACAATGAGCAGTTCTTC.

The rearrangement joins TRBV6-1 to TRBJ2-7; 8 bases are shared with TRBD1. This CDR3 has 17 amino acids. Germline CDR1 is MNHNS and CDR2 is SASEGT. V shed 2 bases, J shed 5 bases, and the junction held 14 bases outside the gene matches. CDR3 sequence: CASSELRGGRGRDEQYF. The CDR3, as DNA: TGTGCCAGCAGTGAATTAAGGGGTGGCAGGGGGCGCGACGAGCAGTACTTC.

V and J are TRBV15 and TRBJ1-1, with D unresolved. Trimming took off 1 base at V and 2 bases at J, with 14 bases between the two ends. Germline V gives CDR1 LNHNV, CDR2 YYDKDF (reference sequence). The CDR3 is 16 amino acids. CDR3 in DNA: TGTGCCACCAGCAGAGTTACTTCGGGCTTCAACACTGAAGCTTTCTTT. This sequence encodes CATSRVTSGFNTEAFF.

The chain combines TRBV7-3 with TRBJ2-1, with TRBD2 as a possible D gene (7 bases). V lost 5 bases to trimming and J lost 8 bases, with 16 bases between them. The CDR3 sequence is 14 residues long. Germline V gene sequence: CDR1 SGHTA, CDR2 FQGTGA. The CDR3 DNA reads TGTGCCAGCAGCCCACAACAGGGAGGGCATGAGCAGTTCTTC. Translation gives CASSPQQGGHEQFF.

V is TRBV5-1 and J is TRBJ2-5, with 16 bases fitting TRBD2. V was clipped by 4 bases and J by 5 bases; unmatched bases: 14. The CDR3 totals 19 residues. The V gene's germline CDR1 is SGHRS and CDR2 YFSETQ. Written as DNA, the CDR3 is TGCGCCAGCAGCCCCAAGCCGGGACTAGCGGGAGGGCCACATGAGACCCAGTACTTC. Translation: CASSPKPGLAGGPHETQYF.

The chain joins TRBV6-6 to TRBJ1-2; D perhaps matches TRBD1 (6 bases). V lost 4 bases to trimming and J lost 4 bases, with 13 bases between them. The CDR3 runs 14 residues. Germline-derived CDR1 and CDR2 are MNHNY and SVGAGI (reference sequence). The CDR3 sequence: CASSFDRSPYGYTF. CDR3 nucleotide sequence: TGTGCCAGCAGTTTCGACAGGTCCCCCTATGGCTACACCTTC.

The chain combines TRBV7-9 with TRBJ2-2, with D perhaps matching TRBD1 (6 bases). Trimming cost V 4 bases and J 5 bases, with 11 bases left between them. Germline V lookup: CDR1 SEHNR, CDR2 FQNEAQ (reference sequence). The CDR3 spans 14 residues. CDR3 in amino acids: CASSSGVPTGELFF. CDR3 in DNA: TGTGCCAGCAGCTCAGGGGTTCCGACCGGGGAGCTGTTTTTT.

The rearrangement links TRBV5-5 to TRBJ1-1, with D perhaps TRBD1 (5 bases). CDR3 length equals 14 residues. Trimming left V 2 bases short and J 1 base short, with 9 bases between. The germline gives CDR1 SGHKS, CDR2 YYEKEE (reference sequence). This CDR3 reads CASSLPGANTEAFF. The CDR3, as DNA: TGTGCCAGCAGCTTACCCGGGGCGAACACTGAAGCTTTCTTT.

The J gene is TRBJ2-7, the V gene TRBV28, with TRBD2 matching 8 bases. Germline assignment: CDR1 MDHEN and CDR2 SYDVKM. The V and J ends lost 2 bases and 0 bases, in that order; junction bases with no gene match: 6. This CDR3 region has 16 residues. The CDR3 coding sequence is TGTGCCAGCAGTTTAGTTTCTAGCGGGCGCTCCTACGAGCAGTACTTC. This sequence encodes CASSLVSSGRSYEQYF.

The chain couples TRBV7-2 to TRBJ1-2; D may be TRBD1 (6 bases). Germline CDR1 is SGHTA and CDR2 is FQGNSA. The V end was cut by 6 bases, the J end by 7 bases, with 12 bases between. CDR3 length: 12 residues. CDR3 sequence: CASRGQGGGYTF. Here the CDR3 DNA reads TGTGCCAGCAGGGGCCAAGGGGGTGGCTACACCTTC. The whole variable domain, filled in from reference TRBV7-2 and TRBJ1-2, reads GAGVSQSPSNKVTEKGKDVELRCDPISGHTALYWYRQSLGQGLEFLIYFQGNSAPDKSGLPSDRFSAERTGGSVSTLTIQRTQQEDSAVYLCASRGQGGGYTFGSGTRLTVV.

This CDR3 reads CASSSLGTEAFF. CDR3 DNA: TGTGCCAGTAGTTCCCTGGGAACTGAAGCTTTCTTT. The rearrangement uses TRBV19 and TRBJ1-1; D uncertain. Looked up from germline, CDR1 is LNHDA and CDR2 is SQIVND (reference sequence). The ends were cut back, 5 bases at V and 5 bases at J, with 9 bases in the middle. This CDR3 spans 12 amino acids.